The clone carrying this T cell receptor (beta chain) was counted a few times. During active infection, Seattle patients enrolled and were then monitored through disease. As handled by the study authors: Reference gene primer amplification gave nucleated cell count estimates. Measured with immunoSEQ multiplex PCR; TCRdb has only the in-frame clones, and not every one. The V and J calls and clone size come from that table; D and trimming were worked out from the DNA. This sample has around 76,000 clones, with less than 90% found just once. These data belong to a study of blood T cell repertoires in COVID-19. Study-wide background: The study drew acute and convalescent COVID-19 samples from the United States, Italy and Spain. T cells, B-cell-depleted T cells, or PBMCs provided the cDNA or gDNA that served as material.

Germline V gene sequence: CDR1 SGHDN, CDR2 FVKESK. This CDR3 spans 17 amino acids. V lost 1 base and J 0 bases, leaving 13 bases between the germline ends. The sequenced material came from peripheral blood. This TCR was sampled from a man aged 50 or older with COVID-19, enrolled during active disease. The chain is built from TRBV14 and TRBJ2-1; D is perhaps TRBD2 (5 bases). This CDR3 is CASSQVGVPSSYNEQFF. CDR3 nucleotide sequence: TGTGCCAGCAGCCAAGTCGGGGTACCGAGCTCCTACAATGAGCAGTTCTTC.